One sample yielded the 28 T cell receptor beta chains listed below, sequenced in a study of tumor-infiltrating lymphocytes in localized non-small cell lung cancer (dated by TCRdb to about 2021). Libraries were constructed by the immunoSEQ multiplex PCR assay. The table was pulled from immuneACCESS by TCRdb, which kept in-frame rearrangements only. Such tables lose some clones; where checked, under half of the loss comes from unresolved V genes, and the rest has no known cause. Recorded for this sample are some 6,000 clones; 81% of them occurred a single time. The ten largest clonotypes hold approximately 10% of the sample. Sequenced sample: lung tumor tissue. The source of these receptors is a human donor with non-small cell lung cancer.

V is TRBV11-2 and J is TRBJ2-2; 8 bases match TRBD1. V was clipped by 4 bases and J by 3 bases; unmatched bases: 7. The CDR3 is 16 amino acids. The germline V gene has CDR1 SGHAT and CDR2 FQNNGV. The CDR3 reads CASSSRTGPYTGELFF. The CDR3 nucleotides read TGTGCCAGCAGCTCGCGGACAGGGCCGTACACCGGGGAGCTGTTTTTT. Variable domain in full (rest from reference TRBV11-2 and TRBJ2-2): EAGVAQSPRYKIIEKRQSVAFWCNPISGHATLYWYQQILGQGPKLLIQFQNNGVVDDSQLPKDRFSAERLKGVDSTLKIQPAKLEDSAVYLCASSSRTGPYTGELFFGEGSRLTVL.

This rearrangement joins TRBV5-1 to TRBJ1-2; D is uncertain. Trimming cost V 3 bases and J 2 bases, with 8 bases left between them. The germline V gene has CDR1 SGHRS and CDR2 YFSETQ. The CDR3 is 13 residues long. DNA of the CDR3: TGCGCCAGCAGCTCCAGCCGCAACTATGGCTACACCTTC. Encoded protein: CASSSSRNYGYTF. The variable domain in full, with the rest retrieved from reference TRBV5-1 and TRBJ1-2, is KAGVTQTPRYLIKTRGQQVTLSCSPISGHRSVSWYQQTPGQGLQFLFEYFSETQRNKGNFPGRFSGRQFSNSRSEMNVSTLELGDSALYLCASSSSRNYGYTFGSGTRLTVV.

CDR3 region: CAWSVTGDLETQYF. The CDR3 DNA reads as TGTGCCTGGAGTGTAACAGGGGACTTAGAGACCCAGTACTTC. The J gene is TRBJ2-5, the V gene TRBV30, with D maybe TRBD1 (7 bases). The CDR3 sequence is 14 residues long. Trimming left V 0 bases short and J 4 bases short, with 12 bases between. In germline, CDR1 is GTSNPN, CDR2 SVGIG (reference sequence).

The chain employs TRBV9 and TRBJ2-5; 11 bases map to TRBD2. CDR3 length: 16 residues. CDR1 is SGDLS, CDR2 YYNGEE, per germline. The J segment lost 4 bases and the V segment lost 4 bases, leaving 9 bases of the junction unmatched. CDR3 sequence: CASSTPGLAGSETQYF. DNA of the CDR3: TGTGCCAGCAGCACCCCTGGACTAGCGGGTTCAGAGACCCAGTACTTC.

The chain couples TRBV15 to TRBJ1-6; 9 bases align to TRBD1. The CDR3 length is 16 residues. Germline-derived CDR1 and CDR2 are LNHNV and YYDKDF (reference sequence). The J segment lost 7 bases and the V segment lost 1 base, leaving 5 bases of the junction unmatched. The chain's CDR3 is CATSRALTGGNSPLHF. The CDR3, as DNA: TGTGCCACCAGCAGAGCCCTTACAGGGGGCAATTCACCCCTCCACTTT.

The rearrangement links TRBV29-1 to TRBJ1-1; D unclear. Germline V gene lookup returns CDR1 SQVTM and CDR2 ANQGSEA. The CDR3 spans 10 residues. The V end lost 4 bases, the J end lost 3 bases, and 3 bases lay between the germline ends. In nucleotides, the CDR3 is TGCAGCGTTGGGGACACTGAAGCTTTCTTT. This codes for CSVGDTEAFF.

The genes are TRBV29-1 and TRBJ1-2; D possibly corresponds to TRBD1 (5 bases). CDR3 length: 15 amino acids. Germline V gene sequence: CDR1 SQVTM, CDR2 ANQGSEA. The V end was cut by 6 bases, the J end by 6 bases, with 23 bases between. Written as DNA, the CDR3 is TGCAGCGTATTACCTGGGGTCAAGAGGGGCGATGGCTACACCTTC. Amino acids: CSVLPGVKRGDGYTF.

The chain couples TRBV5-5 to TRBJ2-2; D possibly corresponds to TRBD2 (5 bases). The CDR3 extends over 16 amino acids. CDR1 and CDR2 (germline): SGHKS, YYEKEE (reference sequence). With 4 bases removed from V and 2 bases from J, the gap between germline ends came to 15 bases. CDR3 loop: CASSPTTRANTGELFF. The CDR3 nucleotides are TGTGCCAGCAGCCCCACGACGCGGGCAAACACCGGGGAGCTGTTTTTT.

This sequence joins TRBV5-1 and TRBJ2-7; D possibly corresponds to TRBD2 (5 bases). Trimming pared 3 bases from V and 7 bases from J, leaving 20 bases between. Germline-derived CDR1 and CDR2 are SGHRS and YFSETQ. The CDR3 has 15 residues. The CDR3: CASSSRRLEGGEQYF. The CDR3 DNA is TGCGCCAGCAGCTCCAGAAGGCTAGAGGGCGGGGAGCAGTACTTC.

The CDR3 spells CAWSVVDEQYF. For the CDR3, the DNA is TGTGCCTGGAGTGTAGTGGACGAGCAGTACTTC. The genes are TRBV30 and TRBJ2-7, with D unresolved. Germline assignment: CDR1 GTSNPN and CDR2 SVGIG (reference sequence). CDR3 length: 11 amino acids. V dropped 0 bases and J dropped 5 bases, with 5 bases sitting between them.

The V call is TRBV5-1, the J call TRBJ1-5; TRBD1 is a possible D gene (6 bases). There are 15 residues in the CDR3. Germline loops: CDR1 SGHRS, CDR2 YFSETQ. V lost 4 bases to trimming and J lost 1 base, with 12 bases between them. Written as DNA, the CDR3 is TGCGCCAGCAGCGCACTAGGACAGAGCAATCAGCCCCAGCATTTT. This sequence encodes CASSALGQSNQPQHF.

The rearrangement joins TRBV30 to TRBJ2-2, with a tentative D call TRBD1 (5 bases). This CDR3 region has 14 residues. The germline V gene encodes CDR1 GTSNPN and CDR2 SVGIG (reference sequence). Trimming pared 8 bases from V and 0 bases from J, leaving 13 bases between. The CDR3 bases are TGTGCCGCCAGGGTCCTAGCGAACACCGGGGAGCTGTTTTTT. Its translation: CAARVLANTGELFF.

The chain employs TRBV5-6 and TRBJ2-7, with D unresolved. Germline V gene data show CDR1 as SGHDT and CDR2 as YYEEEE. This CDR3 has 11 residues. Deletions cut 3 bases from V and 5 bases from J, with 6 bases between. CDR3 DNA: TGTGCCAGCAGCTATCAAGACGAGCAGTACTTC. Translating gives CASSYQDEQYF.

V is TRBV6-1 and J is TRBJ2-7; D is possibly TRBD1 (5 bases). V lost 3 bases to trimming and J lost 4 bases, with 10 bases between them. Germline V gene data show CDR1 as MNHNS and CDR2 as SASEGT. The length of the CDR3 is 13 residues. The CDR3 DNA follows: TGTGCCAGCAGTGACCCTACAGGATACGAGCAGTACTTC. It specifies CASSDPTGYEQYF.

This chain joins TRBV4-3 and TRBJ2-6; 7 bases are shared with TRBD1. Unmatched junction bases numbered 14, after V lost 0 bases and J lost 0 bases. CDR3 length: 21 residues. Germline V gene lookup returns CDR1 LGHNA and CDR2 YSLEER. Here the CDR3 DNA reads TGCGCCAGCAGCCAAGATCTCCAAAAGGGGACAGCTTTCTCTGGGGCCAACGTCCTGACTTTC. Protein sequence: CASSQDLQKGTAFSGANVLTF.

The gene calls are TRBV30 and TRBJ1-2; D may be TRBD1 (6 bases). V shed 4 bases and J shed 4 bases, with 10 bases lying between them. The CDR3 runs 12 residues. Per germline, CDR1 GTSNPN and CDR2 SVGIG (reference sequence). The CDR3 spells CAWTRTVYGYTF. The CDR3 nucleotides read TGTGCCTGGACTCGGACAGTCTATGGCTACACCTTC.

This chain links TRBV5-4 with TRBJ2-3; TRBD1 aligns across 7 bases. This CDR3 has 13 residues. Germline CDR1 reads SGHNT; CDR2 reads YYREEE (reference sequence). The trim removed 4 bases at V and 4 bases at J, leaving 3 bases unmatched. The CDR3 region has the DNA TGTGCCAGCAGCCTCGGGACAGCAGATACGCAGTATTTT. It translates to CASSLGTADTQYF.

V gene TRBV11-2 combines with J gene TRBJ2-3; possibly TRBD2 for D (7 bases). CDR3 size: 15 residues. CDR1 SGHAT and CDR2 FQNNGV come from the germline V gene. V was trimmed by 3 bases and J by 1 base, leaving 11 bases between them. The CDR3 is CASSLAGARTDTQYF. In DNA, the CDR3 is TGTGCCAGCAGCTTGGCGGGGGCTCGCACAGATACGCAGTATTTT.

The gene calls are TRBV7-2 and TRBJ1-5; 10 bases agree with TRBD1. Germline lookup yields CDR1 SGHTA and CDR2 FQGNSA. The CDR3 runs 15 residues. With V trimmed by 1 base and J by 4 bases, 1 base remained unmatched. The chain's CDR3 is CASSLGGQGNQPQHF. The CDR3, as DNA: TGTGCCAGCAGCTTAGGGGGACAGGGGAATCAGCCCCAGCATTTT. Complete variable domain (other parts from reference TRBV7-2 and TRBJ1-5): GAGVSQSPSNKVTEKGKDVELRCDPISGHTALYWYRQSLGQGLEFLIYFQGNSAPDKSGLPSDRFSAERTGGSVSTLTIQRTQQEDSAVYLCASSLGGQGNQPQHFGDGTRLSIL.

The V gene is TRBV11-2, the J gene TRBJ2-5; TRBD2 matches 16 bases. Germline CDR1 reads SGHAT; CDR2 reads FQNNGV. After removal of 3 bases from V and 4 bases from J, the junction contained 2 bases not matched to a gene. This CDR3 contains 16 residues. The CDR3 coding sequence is TGTGCCAGCAGCTTGGGACTAGCGGGAGGGCGAGAGACCCAGTACTTC. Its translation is CASSLGLAGGRETQYF.

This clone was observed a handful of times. The CDR3, as DNA: TGTGCCAGCAGCCAAGATCCCACAGGGGATTCACCCCTCCACTTT. Protein product: CASSQDPTGDSPLHF. The chain has TRBV4-2 and TRBJ1-6; 7 nucleotides match TRBD1. The CDR3 totals 15 residues. Germline lookup yields CDR1 LGHNA and CDR2 YNFKEQ. With 0 bases clipped from V and 8 bases from J, the junction kept 4 bases outside the gene matches.

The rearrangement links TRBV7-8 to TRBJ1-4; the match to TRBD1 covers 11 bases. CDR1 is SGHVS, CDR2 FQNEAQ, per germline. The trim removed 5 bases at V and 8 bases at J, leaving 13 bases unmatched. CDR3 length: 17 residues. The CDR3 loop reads CASSQALAGQGEEKLFF. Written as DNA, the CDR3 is TGTGCCAGCAGCCAGGCCCTCGCGGGACAGGGGGAAGAAAAACTGTTTTTT. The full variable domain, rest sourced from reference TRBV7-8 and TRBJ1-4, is GAGVSQSPRYKVAKRGQDVALRCDPISGHVSLFWYQQALGQGPEFLTYFQNEAQLDKSGLPSDRFFAERPEGSVSTLKIQRTQQEDSAVYLCASSQALAGQGEEKLFFGSGTQLSVL.

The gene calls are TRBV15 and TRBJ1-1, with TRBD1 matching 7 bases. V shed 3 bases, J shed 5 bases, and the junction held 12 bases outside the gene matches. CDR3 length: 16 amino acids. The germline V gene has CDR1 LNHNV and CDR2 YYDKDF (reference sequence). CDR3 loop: CATSRDLLSTGTEAFF. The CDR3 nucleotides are TGTGCCACCAGCAGGGACCTCCTCTCGACAGGGACTGAAGCTTTCTTT.

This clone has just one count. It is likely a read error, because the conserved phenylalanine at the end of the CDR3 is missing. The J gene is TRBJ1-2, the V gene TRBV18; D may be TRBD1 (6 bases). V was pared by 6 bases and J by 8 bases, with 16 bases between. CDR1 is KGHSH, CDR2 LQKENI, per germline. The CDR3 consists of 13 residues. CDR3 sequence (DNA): TGTGCCAGCTCGCAAAGCCACAGGGTCGGCTACACCTCC. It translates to CASSQSHRVGYTS.

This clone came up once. CDR3 sequence: CASSLKGGDSGPVYTQYF. Written as DNA, the CDR3 is TGTGCCAGCAGCTTAAAGGGGGGAGACTCCGGTCCAGTGTATACGCAGTATTTT. The chain combines TRBV7-3 with TRBJ2-3; D may correspond to TRBD1 or TRBD2 (6 bases each). This CDR3 has 18 residues. V lost 1 base and J 7 bases, leaving 24 bases between the germline ends. CDR1 SGHTA and CDR2 FQGTGA come from the germline V gene.

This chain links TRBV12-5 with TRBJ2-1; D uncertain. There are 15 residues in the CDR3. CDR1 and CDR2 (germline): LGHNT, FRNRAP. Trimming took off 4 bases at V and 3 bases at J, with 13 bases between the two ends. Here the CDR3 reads CASGSEKGLYNEQFF. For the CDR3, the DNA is TGTGCTAGTGGTTCAGAGAAAGGCCTCTACAATGAGCAGTTCTTC.

The CDR3 is CASSWDTGELFF. In DNA form, the CDR3 reads TGTGCCAGCAGCTGGGACACCGGGGAGCTGTTTTTT. This chain links TRBV7-9 with TRBJ2-2; no clear D. V dropped 4 bases and J dropped 3 bases, with 3 bases sitting between them. The CDR3 sequence is 12 residues long. From germline, CDR1 is SEHNR and CDR2 FQNEAQ (reference sequence).

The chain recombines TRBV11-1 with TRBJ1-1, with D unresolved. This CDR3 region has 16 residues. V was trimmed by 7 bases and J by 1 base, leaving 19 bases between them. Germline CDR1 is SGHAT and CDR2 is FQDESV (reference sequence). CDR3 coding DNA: TGTGCCAGCACCCAAAACCCCCTACTAGAGAACACTGAAGCTTTCTTT. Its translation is CASTQNPLLENTEAFF.